What follows are 9 T cell receptor beta chains derived from one specimen sequenced in a study of T cells in localized non-small cell lung cancer. TCRdb's copy holds only in-frame clones and misses some; the assay was immunoSEQ multiplex PCR. The sample has some 11,000 clones, 90% seen once; the top ten hold roughly 15%. Sample: peripheral blood, taken before any cancer treatment. These receptors were taken from a male donor aged 60 or over with stage III lung adenocarcinoma.

The V gene is TRBV28, the J gene TRBJ1-5; TRBD1 matches at 8 bases. Germline assignment: CDR1 MDHEN and CDR2 SYDVKM. CDR3 length equals 14 residues. V lost 8 bases and J lost 4; bases outside the gene matches: 7. The chain's CDR3 is CASGGTGTNQPQHF. The CDR3 DNA is TGTGCCAGCGGCGGGACAGGCACGAATCAGCCCCAGCATTTT. Together with reference TRBV28 and TRBJ1-5, the CDR3 gives the full variable domain: DVKVTQSSRYLVKRTGEKVFLECVQDMDHENMFWYRQDPGLGLRLIYFSYDVKMKEKGDIPEGYSVSREKKERFSLILESASTNQTSMYLCASGGTGTNQPQHFGDGTRLSIL.

The genes are TRBV18 and TRBJ1-1; 7 bases are a match to TRBD1. The CDR3 has 13 amino acids. Germline values: CDR1 KGHSH, CDR2 LQKENI. Trimming removed 6 bases from V and 3 bases from J; junction bases left unmatched: 4. CDR3 DNA sequence: TGTGCCAGCTCCCTCGACAGGGACACTGAAGCTTTCTTT. It is translated as CASSLDRDTEAFF.

This clone appeared a single time. V and J are TRBV2 and TRBJ2-2; possibly TRBD2 for D (6 bases). V was trimmed by 11 bases and J by 2 bases, leaving 15 bases between them. The CDR3 loop spans 14 amino acids. Germline lookup yields CDR1 SNHLY and CDR2 FYNNEI. CDR3 protein: CARGDRDNTGELFF. DNA of the CDR3: TGTGCCCGCGGGGACCGTGATAACACCGGGGAGCTGTTTTTT.

The gene calls are TRBV14 and TRBJ2-7; a weak D match, TRBD2 (6 bases). Deletions cut 4 bases from V and 3 bases from J, with 19 bases between. The CDR3 extends over 16 amino acids. Per the germline V gene, CDR1 is SGHDN and CDR2 is FVKESK. The CDR3 spells CASSLGTRTTYYEQYF. DNA for the CDR3: TGTGCCAGCAGCCTAGGGACCCGGACTACTTACTACGAGCAGTACTTC. Combining the CDR3 with reference TRBV14 and TRBJ2-7 gives the whole variable domain EAGVTQFPSHSVIEKGQTVTLRCDPISGHDNLYWYRRVMGKEIKFLLHFVKESKQDESGMPNNRFLAERTGGTYSTLKVQPAELEDSGVYFCASSLGTRTTYYEQYFGPGTRLTVT.

The chain links TRBV9 to TRBJ2-1; D is unresolved. Trimming took off 3 bases at V and 3 bases at J, with 13 bases between the two ends. Per the germline V gene, CDR1 is SGDLS and CDR2 is YYNGEE. This CDR3 has 15 residues. The CDR3 spells CASSAPGPFYNEQFF. Here the CDR3 DNA reads TGTGCCAGCAGCGCTCCCGGACCCTTCTACAATGAGCAGTTCTTC.

This chain uses TRBV30 with TRBJ2-2, with TRBD1 identical over 7 bases. Trimming at V came to 2 bases and at J to 0 bases, leaving 3 bases not matched to a gene. CDR3 length equals 15 residues. Germline CDR1 reads GTSNPN; CDR2 reads SVGIG (reference sequence). This CDR3 is CAWSRGQSNTGELFF. The CDR3, as DNA: TGTGCCTGGAGTCGGGGACAGTCGAACACCGGGGAGCTGTTTTTT.

The V call is TRBV11-3, the J call TRBJ2-7, with 7 bases aligning to TRBD1. The CDR3 runs to 14 residues. V lost 2 bases and J lost 3; bases outside the gene matches: 4. Germline V gene lookup returns CDR1 SGHNT and CDR2 YENEEA. DNA for the CDR3: TGTGCCAGCAGCTTACAGGGGGTTGGCTACGAGCAGTACTTC. Translating it yields CASSLQGVGYEQYF.

CDR3 in amino acids: CATSGSGTGEEKLFF. The DNA of the CDR3 is TGTGCCACCAGCGGGTCCGGGACAGGGGAAGAAAAACTGTTTTTT. The V call is TRBV15, the J call TRBJ1-4, with 10 bases identical to TRBD1. This CDR3 has 15 residues. Germline V gene data show CDR1 as LNHNV and CDR2 as YYDKDF (reference sequence). Trimming cost V 5 bases and J 8 bases; bases outside gene matches: 8. The full variable domain, its missing parts supplied by reference TRBV15 and TRBJ1-4, is DAMVIQNPRYQVTQFGKPVTLSCSQTLNHNVMYWYQQKSSQAPKLLFHYYDKDFNNEADTPDNFQSRRPNTSFCFLDIRSPGLGDTAMYLCATSGSGTGEEKLFFGSGTQLSVL.

The gene calls are TRBV2 and TRBJ2-5; the match to TRBD2 covers 11 bases. Trimming removed 10 bases from V and 4 bases from J; junction bases left unmatched: 8. In germline, CDR1 is SNHLY, CDR2 FYNNEI. This CDR3 has 14 amino acids. CDR3 sequence: CAIYSGRATETQYF. As DNA, the CDR3 is TGTGCCATCTATAGCGGGAGGGCCACAGAGACCCAGTACTTC.